Following are 28 T cell receptor beta chains from one sample sequenced in a study of radiation and T cells in renal cell carcinoma. Time point: blood 2 weeks post-SBRT. Treatment of the sample: 15 Gy SBRT to primary tumor, nephrectomy 4 weeks later. The protocol was immunoSEQ multiplex PCR, while the TCRdb copy is restricted to in-frame clones and leaves out a portion. This sample yields 150,000 or so clones, of which 80% to 90% are seen a single time; under 15% belongs to the top ten. The material was blood, obtained from a patient whose treatment included radiotherapy and nephrectomy. The receptors stem from a woman in her forties or fifties with renal cell carcinoma.

This clone was recorded a few times. V usage is TRBV10-3 and J usage is TRBJ1-1; TRBD1 aligns across 10 bases. The CDR3 spans 14 residues. Germline CDR1 and CDR2: ENHRY and SYGVKD. The V segment lost 6 bases and the J segment 5 bases; nucleotides outside the gene matches: 6. The DNA for the CDR3 is TGTGCCATCAGCACCGGGACAGGGGAAACTGAAGCTTTCTTT. It is translated as CAISTGTGETEAFF.

The chain carries TRBV6-5 and TRBJ2-7; 11 bases agree with TRBD2. Unmatched junction bases numbered 9, after V lost 7 bases and J lost 4 bases. The CDR3 covers 15 residues. Germline CDR1 reads MNHEY; CDR2 reads SVGAGI. CDR3 sequence reads: CASTPTSGATYEQYF. DNA for the CDR3: TGTGCCAGCACCCCGACTAGCGGGGCTACATACGAGCAGTACTTC.

The rearrangement links TRBV18 to TRBJ1-6, with D possibly TRBD1 on 6 matching bases. The CDR3 contains 16 residues. Per germline, CDR1 KGHSH and CDR2 LQKENI. V was pared by 6 bases and J by 1 base, with 13 bases between. The CDR3 nucleotides are TGTGCCAGCTCCCTACAGGGATCGTCCTATAATTCACCCCTCCACTTT. Translating it yields CASSLQGSSYNSPLHF.

The chain employs TRBV13 and TRBJ2-7; possibly TRBD1 or TRBD2 for D (5 bases each). CDR3 size: 12 residues. Germline V lookup: CDR1 PRHDT, CDR2 FYEKMQ (reference sequence). The V end was cut by 3 bases, the J end by 9 bases, with 12 bases between. The CDR3 spells CASSFGGPWQYF. Written as DNA, the CDR3 is TGTGCCAGCAGCTTTGGGGGTCCCTGGCAGTACTTC.

The chain couples TRBV4-1 to TRBJ1-1; 8 bases are shared with TRBD1. The V segment lost 4 bases and the J segment 4 bases; nucleotides outside the gene matches: 5. The CDR3 length is 14 residues. Germline V CDR1 and CDR2: MGHRA, YSYEKL. The CDR3 spells CASSRSGQGTEAFF. DNA for the CDR3: TGCGCCAGCAGCCGCAGCGGACAGGGCACTGAAGCTTTCTTT.

This clone was detected once. J is TRBJ1-5 and V is TRBV6-5; possible D gene TRBD1, 6 bases. The length of the CDR3 is 15 residues. V was pared by 6 bases and J by 3 bases, with 15 bases between. Per germline, CDR1 MNHEY and CDR2 SVGAGI. CDR3 DNA sequence: TGTGCCAGCAGGTCACAGGGAGGGCCCAATCAGCCCCAGCATTTT. Translating gives CASRSQGGPNQPQHF.

There are a few counts of this clone. The J gene is TRBJ2-7, the V gene TRBV7-9, with 9 bases identical to TRBD1. Germline V gene lookup returns CDR1 SEHNR and CDR2 FQNEAQ (reference sequence). The CDR3 consists of 14 residues. J gave up 4 bases and V 5 bases, and 6 bases lay outside the gene matches. CDR3 DNA sequence: TGTGCCAGCAGCACCCGGGACAGGGTGTACGAGCAGTACTTC. Its translation is CASSTRDRVYEQYF. The full variable domain, with the rest looked up from reference TRBV7-9 and TRBJ2-7, is DTGVSQNPRHKITKRGQNVTFRCDPISEHNRLYWYRQTLGQGPEFLTYFQNEAQLEKSRLLSDRFSAERPKGSFSTLEIQRTEQGDSAMYLCASSTRDRVYEQYFGPGTRLTVT.

The chain carries TRBV7-9 and TRBJ2-1, with a possible D match to TRBD2 (7 bases). Germline loops: CDR1 SEHNR, CDR2 FQNEAQ (reference sequence). The CDR3 extends over 16 amino acids. V lost 4 bases to trimming and J lost 7 bases, with 20 bases between them. The DNA for the CDR3 is TGTGCCAGCAGCTCTCCGGGGGGCCGCTACGATAATGAGCAGTTCTTC. Translation: CASSSPGGRYDNEQFF. Using reference TRBV7-9 and TRBJ2-1 for the parts outside the CDR3, the full variable domain is DTGVSQNPRHKITKRGQNVTFRCDPISEHNRLYWYRQTLGQGPEFLTYFQNEAQLEKSRLLSDRFSAERPKGSFSTLEIQRTEQGDSAMYLCASSSPGGRYDNEQFFGPGTRLTVL.

The rearrangement joins TRBV5-1 to TRBJ1-1; TRBD1 agrees at 11 bases. V was clipped by 3 bases and J by 5 bases; unmatched bases: 12. Looked up from germline, CDR1 is SGHRS and CDR2 is YFSETQ. The CDR3 loop spans 17 amino acids. This CDR3 reads CASSSRPGQGGRTEAFF. CDR3 in DNA: TGCGCCAGCAGCTCCAGACCGGGACAGGGGGGACGGACTGAAGCTTTCTTT.

The genes are TRBV7-8 and TRBJ1-1; weak D call: TRBD1 (5 bases). Trimming pared 1 base from V and 8 bases from J, leaving 17 bases between. The CDR3 consists of 15 residues. Germline CDR1 is SGHVS and CDR2 is FQNEAQ. For the CDR3, the DNA is TGTGCCAGCAGCTTAGACCAGGGTAATTCGAGGGAAGCTTTCTTT. As protein: CASSLDQGNSREAFF.

The rearrangement links TRBV30 to TRBJ1-2; D gene uncertain. Germline V lookup: CDR1 GTSNPN, CDR2 SVGIG (reference sequence). With 0 bases removed from V and 2 bases from J, the gap between germline ends came to 4 bases. The CDR3 sequence is 12 residues long. CDR3 DNA sequence: TGTGCCTGGAGTGTAGAGAACTATGGCTACACCTTC. Its translation is CAWSVENYGYTF.

V gene TRBV30 combines with J gene TRBJ1-2; D unclear. The CDR3 has 11 amino acids. CDR1 and CDR2 (germline): GTSNPN, SVGIG (reference sequence). V lost 4 bases and J 5 bases, leaving 8 bases between the germline ends. This CDR3 reads CAWTSEYGYTF. CDR3 nucleotide sequence: TGTGCCTGGACGAGCGAGTATGGCTACACCTTC.

V is TRBV9 and J is TRBJ2-3, with D tentatively TRBD2 (6 bases). Germline-derived CDR1 and CDR2 are SGDLS and YYNGEE. The CDR3 is 17 amino acids. V was clipped by 0 bases and J by 6 bases, with 20 bases between them. This CDR3 reads CASSVVGGGTVGDTQYF. The CDR3 region has the DNA TGTGCCAGCAGCGTAGTGGGAGGAGGGACCGTAGGGGATACGCAGTATTTT.

V gene TRBV4-2 combines with J gene TRBJ1-1; D is uncertain. CDR3 size: 14 residues. V was clipped by 0 bases and J by 5 bases, with 10 bases between them. Germline assignment: CDR1 LGHNA and CDR2 YNFKEQ. Here the CDR3 DNA reads TGTGCCAGCAGCCAAGATGGTCCAGGTACTGAAGCTTTCTTT. Amino acid sequence: CASSQDGPGTEAFF.

The V call is TRBV7-2, the J call TRBJ2-6; D call uncertain. Germline V gene lookup returns CDR1 SGHTA and CDR2 FQGNSA. The CDR3 covers 15 residues. V lost 2 bases, J lost 2 bases, and 7 bases lay in between. The CDR3 bases are TGTGCCAGCAGCTTACGTGGGCCTGGGGCCAACGTCCTGACTTTC. Translating it yields CASSLRGPGANVLTF.

This chain links TRBV9 with TRBJ2-1, with 7 nucleotides matching TRBD2. The CDR3 extends over 16 amino acids. With V trimmed by 0 bases and J by 5 bases, 8 bases remained unmatched. Germline assignment: CDR1 SGDLS and CDR2 YYNGEE. The DNA of the CDR3 is TGTGCCAGCAGCGTAGGAACCAGCGGGGCGAACAATGAGCAGTTCTTC. Translation gives CASSVGTSGANNEQFF.

The chain joins TRBV5-6 to TRBJ2-2; 8 bases map to TRBD2. From germline, CDR1 is SGHDT and CDR2 YYEEEE. After removal of 1 base from V and 3 bases from J, the junction contained 5 bases not matched to a gene. There are 16 residues in the CDR3. CDR3 residues: CASSLYVAGYTGELFF. The CDR3 DNA reads TGTGCCAGCAGCTTGTATGTAGCGGGATACACCGGGGAGCTGTTTTTT.

The chain couples TRBV7-6 to TRBJ1-2, with TRBD1 matching over 9 bases. The CDR3 runs to 18 residues. Germline-derived CDR1 and CDR2 are SGHVS and FNYEAQ. The junction had 12 bases not matched to a gene; V was cut back by 0 bases and J by 4 bases. CDR3 nucleotides: TGTGCCAGCAGCTTAGCGGATACCGGGACAGGGTTCACCTATGGCTACACCTTC. It specifies CASSLADTGTGFTYGYTF.

The chain is built from TRBV10-1 and TRBJ1-4; 10 bases align to TRBD1. J lost 8 bases, V lost 4 bases, and 19 bases had no gene match. The CDR3 consists of 19 residues. Per the germline V gene, CDR1 is WNHNN and CDR2 is SYGVQD (reference sequence). CDR3 amino acids: CASSAIQIADRGLKEKLFF. The CDR3 DNA reads TGCGCCAGCAGTGCGATCCAGATCGCCGACAGGGGGCTAAAGGAAAAACTGTTTTTT.

The chain carries TRBV6-5 and TRBJ2-1; 11 bases are a match to TRBD2. CDR1 MNHEY and CDR2 SVGAGI come from the germline V gene. The V and J ends lost 8 bases and 8 bases, in that order; junction bases with no gene match: 11. The CDR3 consists of 15 residues. The CDR3 region has the DNA TGTGCCAGCCGACCCCTAGCGGGGGGTTTCCATGAGCAGTTCTTC. Its translation is CASRPLAGGFHEQFF.

The CDR3 DNA reads TGTGCCAGTAGTATCCCCGGGACAGGGAGGAAGAATCAGCCCCAGCATTTT. Its protein is CASSIPGTGRKNQPQHF. The chain couples TRBV19 to TRBJ1-5; 9 nucleotides match TRBD1. CDR1 and CDR2 (germline): LNHDA, SQIVND (reference sequence). CDR3 size: 17 residues. Trimming removed 3 bases from V and 4 bases from J; junction bases left unmatched: 10.

The chain employs TRBV19 and TRBJ1-5, with TRBD1 identical over 9 bases. Losses at the gene ends were 7 bases for V and 0 bases for J; bases not matched to a gene: 7. The length of the CDR3 is 16 residues. Germline V gives CDR1 LNHDA, CDR2 SQIVND (reference sequence). The DNA of the CDR3 is TGTGCCAGTACCATGGGACAGGGTAATAGCAATCAGCCCCAGCATTTT. Its translation is CASTMGQGNSNQPQHF. The full variable domain, in which reference TRBV19 and TRBJ1-5 provide the parts outside the CDR3, is DGGITQSPKYLFRKEGQNVTLSCEQNLNHDAMYWYRQDPGQGLRLIYYSQIVNDFQKGDIAEGYSVSREKKESFPLTVTSAQKNPTAFYLCASTMGQGNSNQPQHFGDGTRLSIL.

This chain connects TRBV6-1 to TRBJ2-1; 10 bases are shared with TRBD2. The germline CDR1 and CDR2 sequences are MNHNS and SASEGT. Germline trimming cut 6 bases from V and 8 bases from J; bases unmatched to any gene: 7. The CDR3 length is 14 residues. The CDR3 DNA follows: TGTGCCAGCAGGAGGGCAGCGGGGGGGGATGAGCAGTTCTTC. Its translation is CASRRAAGGDEQFF.

This chain uses TRBV19 with TRBJ2-5, with 7 bases that match TRBD2. The CDR3 has 14 amino acids. In germline, CDR1 is LNHDA, CDR2 SQIVND (reference sequence). The ends lost 3 bases at V and 10 bases at J; junction bases unmatched: 11. The CDR3 loop reads CASSISLADQNQYF. Written as DNA, the CDR3 is TGTGCCAGTAGTATTTCTCTAGCGGATCAAAACCAGTACTTC.

The chain is built from TRBV19 and TRBJ2-7; D is unresolved. V lost 0 bases to trimming and J lost 0 bases, with 3 bases between them. The germline gives CDR1 LNHDA, CDR2 SQIVND (reference sequence). The CDR3 extends over 13 amino acids. The DNA for the CDR3 is TGTGCCAGTAGTATAGACAACTCCTACGAGCAGTACTTC. Protein: CASSIDNSYEQYF.

CDR3 in DNA: TGTGCCAGCAGCCGTAGGGGGAACACTGAAGCTTTCTTT. Translating gives CASSRRGNTEAFF. The V and J genes are TRBV7-6 and TRBJ1-1; possibly TRBD1 for D (5 bases). There are 13 residues in the CDR3. The ends were cut back, 5 bases at V and 1 base at J, with 8 bases in the middle. Germline loops: CDR1 SGHVS, CDR2 FNYEAQ.

V gene TRBV5-4 combines with J gene TRBJ2-1; 10 nucleotides match TRBD2. Trimming cost V 2 bases and J 7 bases; bases outside gene matches: 9. Germline V gene lookup returns CDR1 SGHNT and CDR2 YYREEE (reference sequence). This CDR3 spans 16 amino acids. The CDR3 spells CASSFGGGLAINEQFF. Here the CDR3 DNA reads TGTGCCAGCAGCTTCGGGGGGGGACTAGCGATAAATGAGCAGTTCTTC.

V gene TRBV11-2 combines with J gene TRBJ1-4, with TRBD1 identical over 7 bases. V shed 4 bases and J 4 bases; nucleotides not matched to a gene: 3. From germline, CDR1 is SGHAT and CDR2 FQNNGV. CDR3 length: 14 amino acids. This CDR3 reads CASSYRDSNEKLFF. In DNA, the CDR3 is TGTGCCAGCAGCTACCGGGACAGTAATGAAAAACTGTTTTTT.